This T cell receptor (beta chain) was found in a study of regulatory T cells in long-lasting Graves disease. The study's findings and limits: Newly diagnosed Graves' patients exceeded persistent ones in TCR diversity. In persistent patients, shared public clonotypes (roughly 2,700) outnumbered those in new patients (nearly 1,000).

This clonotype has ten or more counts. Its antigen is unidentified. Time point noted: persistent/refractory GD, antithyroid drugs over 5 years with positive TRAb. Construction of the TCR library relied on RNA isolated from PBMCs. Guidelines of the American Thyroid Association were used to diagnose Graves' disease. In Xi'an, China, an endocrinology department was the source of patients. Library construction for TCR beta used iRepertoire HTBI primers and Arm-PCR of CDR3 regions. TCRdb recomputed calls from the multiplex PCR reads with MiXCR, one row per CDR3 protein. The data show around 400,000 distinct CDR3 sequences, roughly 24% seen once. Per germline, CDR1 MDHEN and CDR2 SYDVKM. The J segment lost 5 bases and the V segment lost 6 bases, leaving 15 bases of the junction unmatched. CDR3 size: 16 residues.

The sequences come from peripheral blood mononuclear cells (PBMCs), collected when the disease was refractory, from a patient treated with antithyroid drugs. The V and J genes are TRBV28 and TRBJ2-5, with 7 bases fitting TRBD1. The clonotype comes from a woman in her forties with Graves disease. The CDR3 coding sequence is TGTGCCAGCAGCGACAACACAGGGGACCTCGGGGAGACCCAGTACTTC. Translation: CASSDNTGDLGETQYF.